This TCR beta chain is from a study of blood T cell repertoires in COVID-19. Study context: The United States, Italy and Spain provided the acute and convalescent COVID-19 samples. PBMCs, B-cell-depleted T cells, or T cells provided the cDNA or gDNA that made up the material.

TCRdb keeps only in-frame clones here, not all; method: immunoSEQ multiplex PCR. Of around 260,000 clones detected, around 80% appear once; the ten largest clones hold 4% to 4.5%. With 0 bases clipped from V and 2 bases from J, the junction kept 6 bases outside the gene matches. The CDR3 spans 16 residues. Germline V gene sequence: CDR1 SGHRS, CDR2 YFSETQ. The sample comprised peripheral blood. The source of this sequence is a man aged 55 to 69 with acute or convalescent COVID-19. The V and J genes are TRBV5-1 and TRBJ1-1; 8 bases fit TRBD1. CDR3 residues: CASSLVVTGVNTEAFF. CDR3 coding DNA: TGCGCCAGCAGCTTGGTAGTGACAGGGGTTAACACTGAAGCTTTCTTT.